This is a list of T cell receptor beta chains from one sample in a study of radiation and T cells in renal cell carcinoma. Sequencing used immunoSEQ multiplex PCR; TCRdb keeps in-frame clones, though not all of them. The sample includes around 180,000 clones, about 85% of them seen just once. Sequences were derived from blood, sampled from a patient whose treatment included radiotherapy and nephrectomy. These receptors all stem from a woman aged 50 to 65 with renal cell carcinoma. The CDR3 runs from the conserved cysteine through the conserved F or W. Each record gives: J gene, D gene, V gene, CDR3 protein. D genes are given only for firm matches.

TRBJ2-7 - TRBV6-5 CASSAPGTGNYEQYF
TRBJ1-1 - TRBV7-9 CASSPSGTNTEAFF
TRBJ1-1 - TRBV12-5 CASGLVLTMGNTEAFF
TRBJ2-7 - TRBV30 CAWREGGSYEQYF
TRBJ1-2 - TRBV19 CASSPGPGVYGYTF
TRBJ1-3 - TRBV6-1 CASTLGESGNTIYF
TRBJ1-2 TRBD1 TRBV9 CASSVGTGVSGYTF
TRBJ2-7 TRBD2 TRBV19 CASGPSAGRMREQYF
TRBJ1-1 TRBD1 TRBV5-4 CASSPTGFGEAFF
TRBJ1-6 - TRBV2 CASRESRGGPLHF
TRBJ1-1 - TRBV2 CASRDSDYTEAFF
TRBJ2-4 - TRBV5-1 CASSLNSGIDIQYF
TRBJ1-2 - TRBV7-8 CASSRTGLRGGYTF
TRBJ1-5 TRBD1 TRBV18 CASSPDRVEPQHF
TRBJ2-3 - TRBV20-1 CSARTDTQYF
TRBJ2-7 - TRBV11-1 CASSLPNSYEQYF
TRBJ2-7 TRBD2 TRBV19 CASSIGGVSYEQYF